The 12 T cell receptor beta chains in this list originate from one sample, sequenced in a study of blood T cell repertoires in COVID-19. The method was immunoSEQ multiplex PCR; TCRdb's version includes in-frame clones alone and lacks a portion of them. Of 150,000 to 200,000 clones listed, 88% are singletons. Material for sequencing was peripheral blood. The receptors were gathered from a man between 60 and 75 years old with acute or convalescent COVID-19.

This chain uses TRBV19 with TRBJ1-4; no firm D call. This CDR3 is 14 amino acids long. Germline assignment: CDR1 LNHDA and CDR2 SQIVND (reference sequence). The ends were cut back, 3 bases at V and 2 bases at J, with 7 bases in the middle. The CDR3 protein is CASSITRTNEKLFF. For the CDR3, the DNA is TGTGCCAGTAGTATCACCAGGACTAATGAAAAACTGTTTTTT.

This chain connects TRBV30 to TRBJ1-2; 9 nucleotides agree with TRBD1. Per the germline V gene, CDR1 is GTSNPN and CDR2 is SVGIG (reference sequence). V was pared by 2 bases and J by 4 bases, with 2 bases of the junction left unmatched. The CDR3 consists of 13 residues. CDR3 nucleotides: TGTGCCTGGAGTCCGACAGGGGGCTATGGCTACACCTTC. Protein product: CAWSPTGGYGYTF.

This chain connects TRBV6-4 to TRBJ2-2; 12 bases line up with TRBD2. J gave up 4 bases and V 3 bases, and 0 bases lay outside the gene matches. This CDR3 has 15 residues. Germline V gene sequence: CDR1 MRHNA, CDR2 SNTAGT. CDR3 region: CASSETSGSTGELFF. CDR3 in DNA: TGTGCCAGCAGTGAGACTAGCGGGAGCACCGGGGAGCTGTTTTTT.

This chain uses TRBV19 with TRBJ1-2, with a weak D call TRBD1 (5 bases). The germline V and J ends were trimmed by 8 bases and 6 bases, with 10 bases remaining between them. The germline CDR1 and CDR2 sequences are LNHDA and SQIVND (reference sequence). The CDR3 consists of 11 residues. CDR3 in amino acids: CASRGWDGYTF. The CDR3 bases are TGTGCCAGTCGGGGGTGGGATGGCTACACCTTC.

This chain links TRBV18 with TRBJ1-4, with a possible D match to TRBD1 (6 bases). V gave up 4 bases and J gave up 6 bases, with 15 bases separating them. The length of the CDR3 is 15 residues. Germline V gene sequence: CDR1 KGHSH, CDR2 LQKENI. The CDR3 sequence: CASSRVGQRDEKLFF. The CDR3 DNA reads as TGTGCCAGCTCACGCGTCGGACAGAGGGATGAAAAACTGTTTTTT.

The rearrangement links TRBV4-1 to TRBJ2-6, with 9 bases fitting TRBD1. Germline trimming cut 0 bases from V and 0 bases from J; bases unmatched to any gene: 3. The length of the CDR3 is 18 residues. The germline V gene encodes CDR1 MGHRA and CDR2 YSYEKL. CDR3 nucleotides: TGCGCCAGCAGCCAAGATGGGACAGGGTACTCTGGGGCCAACGTCCTGACTTTC. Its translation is CASSQDGTGYSGANVLTF.

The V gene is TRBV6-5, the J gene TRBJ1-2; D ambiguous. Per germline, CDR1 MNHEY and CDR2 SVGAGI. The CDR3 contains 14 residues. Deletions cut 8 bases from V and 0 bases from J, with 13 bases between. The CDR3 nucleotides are TGTGCCAGCCTGTTCCCCGGGACTAACTATGGCTACACCTTC. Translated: CASLFPGTNYGYTF.

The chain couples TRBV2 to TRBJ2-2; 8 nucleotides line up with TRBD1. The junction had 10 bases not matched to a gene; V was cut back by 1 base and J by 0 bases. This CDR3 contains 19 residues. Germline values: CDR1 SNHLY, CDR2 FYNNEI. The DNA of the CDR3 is TGTGCCAGCAGTGAAGGGACAGGGTTTATTGACGCGAACACCGGGGAGCTGTTTTTT. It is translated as CASSEGTGFIDANTGELFF.

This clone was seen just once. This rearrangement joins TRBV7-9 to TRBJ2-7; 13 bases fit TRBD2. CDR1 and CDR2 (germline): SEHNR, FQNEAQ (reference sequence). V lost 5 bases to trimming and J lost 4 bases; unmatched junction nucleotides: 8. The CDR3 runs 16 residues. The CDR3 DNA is TGTGCCAGCAGCCCACCGGGACTAGCGGGACGGTACGAGCAGTACTTC. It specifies CASSPPGLAGRYEQYF.

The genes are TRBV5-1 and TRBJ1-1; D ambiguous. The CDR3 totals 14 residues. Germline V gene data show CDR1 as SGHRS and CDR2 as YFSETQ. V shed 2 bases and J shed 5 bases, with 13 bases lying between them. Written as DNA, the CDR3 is TGCGCCAGCAGCTTACCGGGCCCGGGGACTGAAGCTTTCTTT. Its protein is CASSLPGPGTEAFF. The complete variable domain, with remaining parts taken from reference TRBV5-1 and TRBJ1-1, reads KAGVTQTPRYLIKTRGQQVTLSCSPISGHRSVSWYQQTPGQGLQFLFEYFSETQRNKGNFPGRFSGRQFSNSRSEMNVSTLELGDSALYLCASSLPGPGTEAFFGQGTRLTVV.

CDR3 in amino acids: CASSLTGATGELFF. The CDR3 bases are TGTGCCAGCAGCTTAACAGGGGCCACCGGGGAGCTGTTTTTT. The V call is TRBV7-2, the J call TRBJ2-2; 7 bases are a match to TRBD1. With V trimmed by 2 bases and J by 4 bases, 1 base remained unmatched. CDR1 is SGHTA, CDR2 FQGNSA, per germline. The length of the CDR3 is 14 residues. Full variable domain (missing parts from reference TRBV7-2 and TRBJ2-2): GAGVSQSPSNKVTEKGKDVELRCDPISGHTALYWYRQSLGQGLEFLIYFQGNSAPDKSGLPSDRFSAERTGGSVSTLTIQRTQQEDSAVYLCASSLTGATGELFFGEGSRLTVL.

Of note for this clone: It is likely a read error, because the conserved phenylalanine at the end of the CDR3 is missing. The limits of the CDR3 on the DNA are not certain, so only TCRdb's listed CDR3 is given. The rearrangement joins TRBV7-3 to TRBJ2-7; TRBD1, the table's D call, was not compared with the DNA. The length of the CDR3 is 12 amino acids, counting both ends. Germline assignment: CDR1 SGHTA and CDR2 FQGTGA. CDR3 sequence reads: CASSLRVYRALS.